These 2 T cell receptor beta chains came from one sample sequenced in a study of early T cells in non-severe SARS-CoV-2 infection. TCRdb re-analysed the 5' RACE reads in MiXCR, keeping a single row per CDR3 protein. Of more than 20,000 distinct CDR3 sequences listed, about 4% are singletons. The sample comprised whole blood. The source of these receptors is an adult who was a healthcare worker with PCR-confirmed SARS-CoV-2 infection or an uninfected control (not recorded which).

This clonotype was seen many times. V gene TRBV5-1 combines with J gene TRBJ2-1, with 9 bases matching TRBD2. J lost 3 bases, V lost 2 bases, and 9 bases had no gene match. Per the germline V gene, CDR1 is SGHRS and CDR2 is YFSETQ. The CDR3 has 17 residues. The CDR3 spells CASSLAHLAGIYNEQFF. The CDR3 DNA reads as TGCGCCAGCAGCTTAGCCCACCTAGCGGGGATCTACAATGAGCAGTTCTTC.

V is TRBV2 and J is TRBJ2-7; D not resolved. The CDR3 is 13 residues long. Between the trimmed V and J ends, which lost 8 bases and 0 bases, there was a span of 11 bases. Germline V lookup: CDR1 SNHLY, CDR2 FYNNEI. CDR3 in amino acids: CASGAWSSYEQYF. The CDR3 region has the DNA TGTGCCAGCGGAGCCTGGAGCTCCTACGAGCAGTACTTC.